This T cell receptor beta chain was identified in a study of T cells in Graves' hyperthyroidism and ophthalmopathy. The study's findings and limits: Most thyroid-expanded clonotypes above 0.001 were also found in blood. Separating ophthalmopathy from stable hyperthyroidism was achieved by a 13 V-J model.

V lost 5 bases to trimming and J lost 7 bases; unmatched junction nucleotides: 13. This CDR3 comprises 16 residues. Germline V gives CDR1 LNHNV, CDR2 YYDKDF (reference sequence). From RNA transcripts, TCR beta CDR3 regions were amplified. An initial round of RT-PCR targeting the TCR CDR3 relied on the HTBI primer set. Each CDR3 protein is one row after TCRdb ran MiXCR on the multiplex PCR reads. The sample carries some 440,000 distinct CDR3 sequences, about a sixth recorded once. Patients counted as stable if ophthalmopathy did not develop within 18 months. The hyperthyroidism was newly diagnosed and had lasted under 2 months; the patients were aged 18 to 65. This clonotype was detected a few times. Its target is unknown.

This chain uses TRBV15 with TRBJ1-2; 10 nucleotides agree with TRBD1. The sequenced sample was blood. The receptor was isolated from a woman aged 18-29 years with Graves' hyperthyroidism. CDR3 in amino acids: CATSADPSGTGVGYTF. DNA of the CDR3: TGTGCCACCAGCGCCGATCCTTCCGGGACAGGGGTTGGCTACACCTTC.